The rows below give T cell receptor beta chains drawn from one sample of a study of blood T cell repertoires in COVID-19. TCRdb's copy holds only in-frame clones and misses some; the assay was immunoSEQ multiplex PCR. Among hundreds of thousands of clones, 85% were seen once, and the ten largest hold roughly 5%. The sequencing sample was made of peripheral blood. The receptors stem from a man over 45 with active or convalescent COVID-19. The CDR3 runs from the conserved cysteine through the conserved F or W. The order of the fields is clone size, V gene, J gene, D gene, CDR3 protein, CDR3 DNA. D genes are given only for firm matches. Rows may omit the clone size; those that give it use once, few, many or a size class.

abundance: .
v_gene: TRBV24-1
j_gene: TRBJ2-1
d_gene: TRBD2
CDR3aa: CATSDRGTSAGVQQFF
CDR3nt: TGTGCCACCAGTGATAGGGGGACTAGCGCCGGAGTTCAGCAGTTCTTC

abundance: .
v_gene: TRBV29-1
j_gene: TRBJ2-1
d_gene: TRBD2
CDR3aa: CSVRIGLGPTEQFF
CDR3nt: TGCAGCGTTCGGATAGGACTAGGTCCTACTGAGCAGTTCTTC

abundance: .
v_gene: TRBV5-4
j_gene: TRBJ2-1
d_gene: .
CDR3aa: CASSLTSNSYNEQFF
CDR3nt: TGTGCCAGCAGCTTGACTAGTAACTCCTACAATGAGCAGTTCTTC

abundance: .
v_gene: TRBV15
j_gene: TRBJ2-1
d_gene: .
CDR3aa: CATSRDRGNEQFF
CDR3nt: TGTGCCACCAGCAGAGATCGGGGCAATGAGCAGTTCTTC

abundance: .
v_gene: TRBV7-9
j_gene: TRBJ1-4
d_gene: .
CDR3aa: CASSQGQWNHLFF
CDR3nt: TGTGCCAGCAGCCAGGGACAATGGAACCATCTGTTTTTT

abundance: few
v_gene: TRBV5-1
j_gene: TRBJ2-7
d_gene: TRBD2
CDR3aa: CASSPTSGIAEQYF
CDR3nt: TGCGCCAGCAGCCCTACTAGCGGGATAGCCGAGCAGTACTTC

abundance: once
v_gene: TRBV6-5
j_gene: TRBJ2-7
d_gene: .
CDR3aa: CASSNTGPYEQYF
CDR3nt: TGTGCCAGCAGTAATACAGGGCCCTACGAGCAGTACTTC

abundance: .
v_gene: TRBV7-8
j_gene: TRBJ1-3
d_gene: .
CDR3aa: CASSPFADTIYF
CDR3nt: TGTGCCAGCAGCCCGTTCGCGGACACCATATATTTT

abundance: .
v_gene: TRBV18
j_gene: TRBJ1-1
d_gene: TRBD1
CDR3aa: CASSPGIITGGNTEAFF
CDR3nt: TGTGCCAGCTCACCGGGTATAATTACAGGGGGCAACACTGAAGCTTTCTTT

abundance: .
v_gene: TRBV20-1
j_gene: TRBJ2-1
d_gene: TRBD2
CDR3aa: CSASKRLAGEDEQFF
CDR3nt: TGCAGTGCTAGTAAAAGACTAGCGGGAGAAGATGAGCAGTTCTTC

abundance: few
v_gene: TRBV3-1/TRBV3-2
j_gene: TRBJ1-3
d_gene: .
CDR3aa: CASSQEQLSGNTIYF
CDR3nt: TGTGCCAGCAGCCAAGAACAGCTCTCTGGAAACACCATATATTTT